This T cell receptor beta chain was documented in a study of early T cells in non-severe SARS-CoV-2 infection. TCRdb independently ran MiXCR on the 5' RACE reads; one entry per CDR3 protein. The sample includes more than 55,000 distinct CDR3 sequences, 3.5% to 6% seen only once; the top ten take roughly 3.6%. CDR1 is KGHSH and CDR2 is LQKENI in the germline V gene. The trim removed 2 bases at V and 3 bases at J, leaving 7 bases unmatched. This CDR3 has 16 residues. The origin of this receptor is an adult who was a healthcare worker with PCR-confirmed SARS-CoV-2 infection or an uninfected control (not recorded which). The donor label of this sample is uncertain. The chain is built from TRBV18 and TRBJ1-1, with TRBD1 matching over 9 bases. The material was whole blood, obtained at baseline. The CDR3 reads CASSPFRTGADTEAFF. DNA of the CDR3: TGTGCCAGCTCACCATTCCGGACAGGGGCGGACACTGAAGCTTTCTTT.